This T cell receptor (beta chain) emerged from a study of quantifying T cell responses using KT2 cells. Study at large: RNA was reverse transcribed with TCR alpha and beta constant-region primers. A predetermined fluorescence threshold ended the second PCR, run as a qPCR. Findings and limits, study-wide: Very high KT2 spike-in numbers caused saturation in KT2 sequence detection.

This CDR3 region has 17 residues. Trimming removed 6 bases at V and 3 bases at J, with 23 bases between. This clonotype has just a few counts. The antigen is not known. A single-stranded UMI oligo with SP2 sequence was ligated to cDNA 3' ends. An equimolar mix of RC1.1 and RC1.2 primed the beta chain across TRBC1 and TRBC2. One entry per CDR3 protein results from TCRdb running MiXCR on the UMI-ligation and nested PCR reads. This sample has approximately 43,000 distinct CDR3 sequences; over 15% occur once, and the top ten carry 40% to 55%. Known numbers of the T cell clone KT2 were added to PBMC. The TCR originated in a human donor. Sequencing used PBMCs spiked with cells of the T cell clone KT2. The V and J genes are TRBV12-3 or TRBV12-4 and TRBJ1-2, with a possible D match to TRBD1 (6 bases). CDR3 bases: TGTGCCAGCAGCTTGGGGACCGGGGGCCACGGGCACTATGGCTACACCTTC. Translated, it gives CASSLGTGGHGHYGYTF.